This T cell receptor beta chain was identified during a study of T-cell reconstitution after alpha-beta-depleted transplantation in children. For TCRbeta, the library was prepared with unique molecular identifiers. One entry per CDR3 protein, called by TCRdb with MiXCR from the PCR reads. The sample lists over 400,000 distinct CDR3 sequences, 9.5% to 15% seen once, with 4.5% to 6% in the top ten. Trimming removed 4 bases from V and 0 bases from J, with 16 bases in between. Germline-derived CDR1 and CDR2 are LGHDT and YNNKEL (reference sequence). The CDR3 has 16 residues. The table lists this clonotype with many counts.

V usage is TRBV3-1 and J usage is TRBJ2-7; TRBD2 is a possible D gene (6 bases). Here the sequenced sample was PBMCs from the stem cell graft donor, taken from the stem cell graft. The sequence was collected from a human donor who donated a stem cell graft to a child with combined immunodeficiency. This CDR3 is CASSPPAAGPSYEQYF. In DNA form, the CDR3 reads TGTGCCAGCAGCCCCCCGGCGGCGGGGCCCTCCTACGAGCAGTACTTC.